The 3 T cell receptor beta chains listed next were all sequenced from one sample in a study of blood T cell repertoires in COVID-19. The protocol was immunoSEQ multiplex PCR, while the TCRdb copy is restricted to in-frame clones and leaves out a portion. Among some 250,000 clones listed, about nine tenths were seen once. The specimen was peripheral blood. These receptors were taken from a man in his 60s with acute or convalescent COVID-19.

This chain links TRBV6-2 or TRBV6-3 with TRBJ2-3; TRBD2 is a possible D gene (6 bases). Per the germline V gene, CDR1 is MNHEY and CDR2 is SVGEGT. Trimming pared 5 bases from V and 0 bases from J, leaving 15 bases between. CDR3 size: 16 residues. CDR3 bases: TGTGCCAGCAGTCTTAGCGGTATATCTAGCACAGATACGCAGTATTTT. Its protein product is CASSLSGISSTDTQYF.

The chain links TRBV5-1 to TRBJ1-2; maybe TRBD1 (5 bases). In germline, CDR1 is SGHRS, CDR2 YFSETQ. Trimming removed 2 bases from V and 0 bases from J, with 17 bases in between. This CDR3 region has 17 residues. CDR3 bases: TGCGCCAGCAGCTTTGAGGCCAGGGAGGGATCTAACTATGGCTACACCTTC. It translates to CASSFEAREGSNYGYTF.

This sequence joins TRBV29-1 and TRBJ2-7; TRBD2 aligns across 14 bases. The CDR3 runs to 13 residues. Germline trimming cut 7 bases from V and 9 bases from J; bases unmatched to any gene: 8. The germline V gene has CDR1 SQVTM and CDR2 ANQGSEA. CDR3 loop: CSGRLAGGLGQYF. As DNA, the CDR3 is TGCAGCGGCCGACTAGCGGGAGGGTTAGGGCAGTACTTC.